The T cell receptor (beta chain) under discussion was sequenced for a study of molecular identifiers for immune sequencing clone quantification. Study results and caveats: Among effectors, clones above 20 RNA copies held over 97% of molecules; among naive cells, under 1%.

TCRdb passed the PCR reads through MiXCR, listing each CDR3 protein once. This sample carries some 650,000 distinct CDR3 sequences, 20% of them seen once, and the ten largest clones take roughly 0.85%. Trimming cost V 5 bases and J 5 bases; bases outside gene matches: 9. The CDR3 extends over 15 amino acids. Germline V gene sequence: CDR1 MDHEN, CDR2 SYDVKM. This clonotype was found a few times. Antigen: not known. This rearrangement joins TRBV28 to TRBJ2-1; 7 nucleotides match TRBD2. The sample comprised naive CD8+ T cells from blood, with Jurkat cell RNA spiked in. Subset in this sample: FACS-sorted CD8+CD4-CCR7+CD45RA+ naive T cells. The TCR was taken from a human donor in good health. Some libraries in this study had Jurkat cell RNA spiked in. The CDR3 bases are TGTGCCAGCAGTACCAGCGGGATCCTCAACAATGAGCAGTTCTTC. Residues: CASSTSGILNNEQFF.